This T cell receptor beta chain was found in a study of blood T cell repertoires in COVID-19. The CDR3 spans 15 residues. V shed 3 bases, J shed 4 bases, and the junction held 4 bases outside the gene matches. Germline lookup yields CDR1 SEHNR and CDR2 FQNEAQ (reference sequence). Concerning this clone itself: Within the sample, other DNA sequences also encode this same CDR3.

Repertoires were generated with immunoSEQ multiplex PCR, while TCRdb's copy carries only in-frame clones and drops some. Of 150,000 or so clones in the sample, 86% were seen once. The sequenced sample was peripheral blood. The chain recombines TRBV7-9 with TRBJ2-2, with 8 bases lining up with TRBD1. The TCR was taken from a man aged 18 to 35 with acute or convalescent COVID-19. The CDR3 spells CASSFDRGRTGELFF. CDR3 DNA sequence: TGTGCCAGCAGCTTCGACAGGGGACGCACCGGGGAGCTGTTTTTT. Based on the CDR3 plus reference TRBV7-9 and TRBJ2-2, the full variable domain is DTGVSQNPRHKITKRGQNVTFRCDPISEHNRLYWYRQTLGQGPEFLTYFQNEAQLEKSRLLSDRFSAERPKGSFSTLEIQRTEQGDSAMYLCASSFDRGRTGELFFGEGSRLTVL.